This T cell receptor beta chain was documented in a study of response to subunit inactivated influenza vaccine (dated by TCRdb to the late 2010s). Turning to the overall study: Deep quantitative profiling of the T cell receptor repertoire was used in the study to follow responses to a trivalent subunit inactivated influenza vaccine.

The V and J ends are trimmed by 5 bases and 0 bases, leaving 8 bases between them. Including cysteine and phenylalanine, the CDR3 has 13 amino acids. The only DNA kept is the CDR3, 39 bases in frame from the first base. The germline V gene encodes CDR1 SGHDT and CDR2 YYEEEE. As to this clonotype: No cognate antigen has been identified for it. No clone much larger than this one lies a single base away; base qualities are absent.

The library was prepared using RT-PCR. The reads were generated on an Illumina HiSeq 2500. In TCRdb, the public reads were trimmed at Q25 with fastp and aligned with MiXCR, with productive beta chains retained. Each CDR3 protein appears once, grouped with its most common genes and DNA. Counted in this sample were roughly 790,000 distinct CDR3 sequences; about 20% of them appeared once. 10% to 13% of the sample is in the top ten clones. Study-level results and caveats: It was suggested by the authors that each seasonal influenza vaccination may recruit only a limited number of new T cells.

This TCR derives from a man between 50 and 59 years old who received an inactivated influenza vaccine. Donor details come from another sample of the same person, matched by shared clones. The rearrangement joined TRBV5-6 to TRBJ1-1; confidence is insufficient to name the D gene. Here the sequenced sample was PBMCs from blood, taken about 5 days after vaccination. The sequence in DNA is TGTGCCAGCAGGGACGGGGTGAACACTGAAGCTTTCTTT. Its product reads: CASRDGVNTEAFF.